Listed below are T cell receptor beta chains from one sample, sequenced in a study of CD8 T cells in Susac syndrome. TCRdb itself ran the immunoSEQ multiplex PCR reads through MiXCR, one entry per CDR3 protein. Among 80,000 or so distinct CDR3 sequences, approximately 94% were seen once, and the ten largest hold over 0.45%. The material sequenced was CD8+ T cells from PBMCs. These receptor sequences come from a human donor with Susac syndrome. The conserved cysteine and the conserved F or W are not part of the CDR3 here. Each record gives: J gene, clone size, V gene, CDR3 protein. Rows give clone size only sometimes, using once, few, many, or a class for an expanded clone.

J: TRBJ2-3
size: NA
V: TRBV27
CDR3: ASSLYGATDTQY

J: TRBJ2-2
size: NA
V: TRBV9
CDR3: ASSAGNTGELF

J: TRBJ2-2
size: NA
V: TRBV6-2/TRBV6-3
CDR3: ASSYGEQTNTGELF

J: TRBJ2-7
size: once
V: TRBV10-3
CDR3: AISEARDREGDEQY

J: TRBJ2-2
size: NA
V: TRBV6-6
CDR3: ASSYLSGGTTGELF

J: TRBJ1-2
size: NA
V: TRBV6-2/TRBV6-3
CDR3: ASSLWTGRYGYT

J: TRBJ1-1
size: NA
V: TRBV4-2
CDR3: ASSQDPGTGVTEAF

J: TRBJ2-1
size: NA
V: TRBV24-1
CDR3: ATSDFGGYNEQF

J: TRBJ1-4
size: NA
V: TRBV14
CDR3: ASRSGRASGGEKLF

J: TRBJ2-5
size: once
V: TRBV20-1
CDR3: SARTGGETQY

J: TRBJ2-2
size: NA
V: TRBV20-1
CDR3: SARDGTRTGELF

J: TRBJ2-3
size: NA
V: TRBV30
CDR3: AWQGRTDTQY

J: TRBJ2-7
size: NA
V: TRBV6-5
CDR3: ASSIRGTLGNDEQY

J: TRBJ2-4
size: NA
V: TRBV7-8
CDR3: ASSLAKGAIQGLAKNIQY

J: TRBJ2-1
size: NA
V: TRBV27
CDR3: ASRAMDEQF

J: TRBJ2-1
size: NA
V: TRBV15
CDR3: ATSSEGQSHNEQF

J: TRBJ2-7
size: NA
V: TRBV7-9
CDR3: ASMKMEGHYEQY

J: TRBJ2-2
size: NA
V: TRBV9
CDR3: ASSPWDSANTGELF

J: TRBJ1-2
size: NA
V: TRBV6-5
CDR3: ASSYSRTGIYGYT

J: TRBJ2-1
size: few
V: TRBV6-5
CDR3: ASSPGGEQF

J: TRBJ2-5
size: NA
V: TRBV28
CDR3: ASSLSRESQETQY